This TCR beta chain was obtained from a study of CD8 T cells in ankylosing spondylitis. The study's findings and limits: It appeared that ankylosing spondylitis blood was characterized by a TCR beta motif of 8 or 9 highly homologous variants.

Via MiXCR, TCRdb re-called the 5' RACE reads, giving one row per CDR3 protein. The sample lists more than 400,000 distinct CDR3 sequences, over 4% occurring once. This clonotype was detected many times. Its cognate antigen is unknown. The trim removed 6 bases at V and 8 bases at J, leaving 6 bases unmatched. CDR1 MNHEY and CDR2 SMNVEV come from the germline V gene (reference sequence). The CDR3 totals 12 residues. This sequence was found in a male donor with ankylosing spondylitis. Sample: blood, either unsorted or a sorted T cell fraction (not recorded which). This chain uses TRBV27 with TRBJ2-5; 7 nucleotides match TRBD1. CDR3 loop: CASSTPGGTQYF. The CDR3 nucleotides are TGTGCCAGCAGCACGCCAGGGGGAACCCAGTACTTC.